This T cell receptor (beta chain) originates from a study of CD8 T cells in ankylosing spondylitis. Study-level results: CD8+ cells made up the disease-linked clones, which were relatively rare in peripheral blood. Existing reports had already noted some motif variants in reactive arthritis synovial fluid and blood. Clones tied to disease were said to be significantly enriched in matched ankylosing spondylitis synovial fluid.

This clonotype has a count of ten or more. Its antigen is undetermined. This CDR3 has 18 residues. V was pared by 2 bases and J by 2 bases, with 9 bases of the junction left unmatched. Germline CDR1 reads MNHEY; CDR2 reads SVGEGT. TCRdb itself ran the 5' RACE reads through MiXCR, one entry per CDR3 protein. The repertoire holds around 210,000 distinct CDR3 sequences, less than 9.5% seen once, with 4% to 5.5% in the top ten. The sequence was collected from a female donor with ankylosing spondylitis or in good health (not recorded which). The rearrangement uses TRBV6-2 or TRBV6-3 and TRBJ2-5, with TRBD1 identical over 12 bases. The sequencing input was blood, either unsorted or a sorted T cell fraction (not recorded which). This chain's CDR3 is CASSYPGTGGGFQETQYF. CDR3 DNA: TGTGCCAGCAGTTACCCCGGGACAGGGGGCGGATTTCAAGAGACCCAGTACTTC.